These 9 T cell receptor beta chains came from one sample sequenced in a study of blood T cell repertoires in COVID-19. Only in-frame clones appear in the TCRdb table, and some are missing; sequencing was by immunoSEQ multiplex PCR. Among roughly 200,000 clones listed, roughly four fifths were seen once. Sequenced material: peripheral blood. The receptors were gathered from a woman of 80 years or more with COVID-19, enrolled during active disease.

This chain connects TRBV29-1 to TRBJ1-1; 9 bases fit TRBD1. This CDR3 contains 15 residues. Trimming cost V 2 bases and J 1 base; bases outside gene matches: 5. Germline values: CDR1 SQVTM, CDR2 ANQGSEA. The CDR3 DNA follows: TGCAGCGTTGAAAAGGACAGGGGTGCGAACACTGAAGCTTTCTTT. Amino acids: CSVEKDRGANTEAFF. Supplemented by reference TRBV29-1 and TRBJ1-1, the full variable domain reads SAVISQKPSRDICQRGTSLTIQCQVDSQVTMMFWYRQQPGQSLTLIATANQGSEATYESGFVIDKFPISRPNLTFSTLTVSNMSPEDSSIYLCSVEKDRGANTEAFFGQGTRLTVV.

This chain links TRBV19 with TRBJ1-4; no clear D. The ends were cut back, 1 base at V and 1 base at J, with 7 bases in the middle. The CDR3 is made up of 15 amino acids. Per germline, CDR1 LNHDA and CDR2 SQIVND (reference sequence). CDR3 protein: CASSIAQETNEKLFF. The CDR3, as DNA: TGTGCCAGTAGTATAGCCCAGGAAACTAATGAAAAACTGTTTTTT. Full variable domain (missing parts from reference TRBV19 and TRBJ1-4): DGGITQSPKYLFRKEGQNVTLSCEQNLNHDAMYWYRQDPGQGLRLIYYSQIVNDFQKGDIAEGYSVSREKKESFPLTVTSAQKNPTAFYLCASSIAQETNEKLFFGSGTQLSVL.

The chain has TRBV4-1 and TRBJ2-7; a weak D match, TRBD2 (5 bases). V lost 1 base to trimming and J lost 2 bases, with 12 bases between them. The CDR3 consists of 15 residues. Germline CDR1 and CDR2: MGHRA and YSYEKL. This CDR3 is CASSQVLAGAYEQYF. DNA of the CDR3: TGCGCCAGCAGCCAAGTGCTAGCCGGGGCCTACGAGCAGTACTTC.

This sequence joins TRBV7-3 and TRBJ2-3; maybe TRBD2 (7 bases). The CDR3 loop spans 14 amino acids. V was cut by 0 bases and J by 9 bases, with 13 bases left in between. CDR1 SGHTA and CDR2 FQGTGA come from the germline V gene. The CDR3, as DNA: TGTGCCAGCAGCTTAACGTCGGGGGGACAAACGCAGTATTTT. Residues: CASSLTSGGQTQYF.

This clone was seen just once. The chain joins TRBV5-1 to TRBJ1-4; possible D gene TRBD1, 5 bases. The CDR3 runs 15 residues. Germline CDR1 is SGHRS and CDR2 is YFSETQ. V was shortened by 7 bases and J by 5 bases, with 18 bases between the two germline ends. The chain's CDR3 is CASRRGDLGNEKLFF. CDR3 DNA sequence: TGCGCCAGCCGCCGGGGGGACCTAGGGAATGAAAAACTGTTTTTT.

CDR3 nucleotide sequence: TGTGCCACCAGCAGAGGGGAGGACAGGGGTCTCGCTGAAGCTTTCTTT. Protein product: CATSRGEDRGLAEAFF. V is TRBV15 and J is TRBJ1-1, with 9 bases identical to TRBD1. The CDR3 sequence is 16 residues long. The ends lost 1 base at V and 6 bases at J; junction bases unmatched: 9. Germline-derived CDR1 and CDR2 are LNHNV and YYDKDF (reference sequence).

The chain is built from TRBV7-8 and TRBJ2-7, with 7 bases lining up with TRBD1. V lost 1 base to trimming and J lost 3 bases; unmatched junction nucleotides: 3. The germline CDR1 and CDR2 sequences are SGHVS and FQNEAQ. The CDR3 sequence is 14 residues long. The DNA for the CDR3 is TGTGCCAGCAGCTTAGTCCAGGGGGTCTACGAGCAGTACTTC. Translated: CASSLVQGVYEQYF.

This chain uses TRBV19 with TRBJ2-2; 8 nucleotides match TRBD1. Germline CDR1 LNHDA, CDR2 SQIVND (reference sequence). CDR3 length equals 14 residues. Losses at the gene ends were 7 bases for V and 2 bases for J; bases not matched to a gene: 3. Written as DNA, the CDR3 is TGTGCCAGTACAGACAGGGGAAACACCGGGGAGCTGTTTTTT. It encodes CASTDRGNTGELFF.

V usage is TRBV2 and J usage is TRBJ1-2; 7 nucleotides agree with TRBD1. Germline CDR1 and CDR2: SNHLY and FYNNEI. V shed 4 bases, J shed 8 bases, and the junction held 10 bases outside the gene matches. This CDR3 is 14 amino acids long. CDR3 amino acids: CASSAWTGAEGYTF. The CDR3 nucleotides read TGTGCCAGCAGTGCCTGGACAGGTGCGGAGGGCTACACCTTC.